Below, 13 T cell receptor beta chains from the same sample are listed, as sequenced in a study of T cells after yellow fever vaccination. A single record per CDR3 protein comes from TCRdb applying MiXCR to the 5' RACE reads. The sample has approximately 600,000 distinct CDR3 sequences, roughly an eighth seen once. The sample here was PBMCs, taken on the day of the yellow fever booster vaccination. These TCRs come from a man aged 30-40 years who received the YFV17D yellow fever vaccine.

The V gene is TRBV11-2, the J gene TRBJ1-4, with D hard to call. CDR1 and CDR2 from the germline V gene are SGHAT and FQNNGV. This CDR3 is 16 amino acids long. Between the trimmed V and J ends, which lost 3 bases and 13 bases, there was a span of 24 bases. The CDR3 region is CASSFHPGQRRERLFF. In DNA form, the CDR3 reads TGTGCCAGCAGCTTCCATCCCGGGCAGCGGCGGGAGAGACTGTTTTTT.

The J gene is TRBJ2-7, the V gene TRBV6-1; D is possibly TRBD2 (6 bases). CDR3 length: 14 amino acids. V lost 5 bases and J lost 4, with 15 bases in between. CDR1 MNHNS and CDR2 SASEGT come from the germline V gene. The CDR3 is CASSPWGEVYEQYF. DNA of the CDR3: TGTGCCAGCAGTCCCTGGGGGGAGGTGTACGAGCAGTACTTC.

This clonotype was counted between two and nine times. The chain is built from TRBV6-1 and TRBJ2-7; TRBD1 matches 8 bases. The trim removed 6 bases at V and 3 bases at J, leaving 10 bases unmatched. The CDR3 is 15 amino acids. Germline assignment: CDR1 MNHNS and CDR2 SASEGT. The CDR3 coding sequence is TGTGCCAGCAGATTCGGACAGGGAATGGTCTACGAGCAGTACTTC. Encoded protein: CASRFGQGMVYEQYF.

The chain couples TRBV7-9 to TRBJ1-5; 7 bases match TRBD1. The junction had 4 bases not matched to a gene; V was cut back by 5 bases and J by 3 bases. Germline V CDR1 and CDR2: SEHNR, FQNEAQ (reference sequence). The CDR3 loop spans 14 amino acids. The CDR3 DNA is TGTGCCAGCAGCCGACAGGGCCTCAATCAGCCCCAGCATTTT. Residues: CASSRQGLNQPQHF.

V is TRBV18 and J is TRBJ2-1; 13 bases align to TRBD2. V lost 9 bases and J lost 5; bases outside the gene matches: 7. Germline V CDR1 and CDR2: KGHSH, LQKENI. This CDR3 has 15 amino acids. The CDR3, as DNA: TGTGCCAGTAGTACGGGACTAGCGGGGAACAATGAGCAGTTCTTC. It codes for CASSTGLAGNNEQFF.

This clonotype turned up a few times. V usage is TRBV29-1 and J usage is TRBJ2-1; unclear D gene. CDR3 length: 9 residues. The germline V and J ends were trimmed by 2 bases and 7 bases, with 0 bases remaining between them. CDR1 is SQVTM and CDR2 is ANQGSEA in the germline V gene. The CDR3 region is CSVENEQFF. CDR3 nucleotides: TGCAGCGTTGAAAATGAGCAGTTCTTC.

The chain combines TRBV28 with TRBJ2-4; D not resolved. The V end was cut by 5 bases, the J end by 0 bases, with 8 bases between. The CDR3 has 14 residues. Germline CDR1 is MDHEN and CDR2 is SYDVKM. The CDR3 region is CASSPLGAKNIQYF. The CDR3 DNA reads as TGTGCCAGCAGTCCTTTGGGAGCCAAAAACATTCAGTACTTC.

The J gene is TRBJ2-7, the V gene TRBV7-6, with D tentatively TRBD2 (6 bases). CDR3 length: 16 amino acids. CDR1 and CDR2 (germline): SGHVS, FNYEAQ. V was cut by 5 bases and J by 4 bases, with 21 bases left in between. The DNA for the CDR3 is TGTGCCAGCAGCCAGGGCCCCGGGAGAGGGATGTACGAGCAGTACTTC. It is translated as CASSQGPGRGMYEQYF.

This chain uses TRBV3-1 with TRBJ2-7; D is uncertain. Trimming left V 0 bases short and J 3 bases short, with 9 bases between. Germline CDR1 and CDR2: LGHDT and YNNKEL (reference sequence). This CDR3 is 14 amino acids long. The CDR3 is CASSQDGSNYEQYF. As DNA, the CDR3 is TGTGCCAGCAGCCAAGACGGCAGCAACTACGAGCAGTACTTC.

The V and J genes are TRBV20-1 and TRBJ2-3; TRBD1 matches 10 bases. Trimming removed 1 base from V and 2 bases from J; junction bases left unmatched: 6. This CDR3 is built from 16 residues. Germline V gives CDR1 DFQATT, CDR2 SNEGSKA (reference sequence). For the CDR3, the DNA is TGCAGTGCTAGAGTTCCCGGGACAGGGGCCACAGATACGCAGTATTTT. Translated: CSARVPGTGATDTQYF.

The chain employs TRBV20-1 and TRBJ2-3; 9 nucleotides match TRBD2. The CDR3 length is 17 residues. CDR1 DFQATT and CDR2 SNEGSKA come from the germline V gene (reference sequence). After removal of 0 bases from V and 4 bases from J, the junction contained 11 bases not matched to a gene. This chain's CDR3 is CSARDPQRGAPPDTQYF. The CDR3 nucleotides are TGCAGTGCTAGAGATCCCCAGCGGGGGGCTCCCCCAGATACGCAGTATTTT.

This clonotype has just a few counts. The chain is built from TRBV28 and TRBJ2-1; D not resolved. This CDR3 contains 13 residues. V lost 4 bases, J lost 15 bases, and 19 bases lay in between. Germline values: CDR1 MDHEN, CDR2 SYDVKM. This chain's CDR3 is CASSSTHVGSPFF. DNA for the CDR3: TGTGCCAGCAGTTCTACCCACGTGGGGTCCCCGTTCTTC.

The table lists this clonotype with many counts. This rearrangement joins TRBV6-5 to TRBJ1-1; D uncertain. Trimming shortened V by 2 bases and J by 1 base, and 5 bases separated the two germline ends. Germline V gene data show CDR1 as MNHEY and CDR2 as SVGAGI. The CDR3 is made up of 13 amino acids. CDR3 region: CASSYRQNTEAFF. The CDR3, as DNA: TGTGCCAGCAGTTACAGACAGAACACTGAAGCTTTCTTT.